Below are 16 T cell receptor beta chains sequenced from a single sample in a study of PD-1 blockade in classical Hodgkin lymphoma. Assay used: immunoSEQ multiplex PCR; TCRdb lists only in-frame clones, some missing. Here the sample spans around 30,000 clones, around 89% being singletons. Time point denoted: newly diagnosed, previously untreated cHL patient sample. The CD4+ T cells used were purified from thawed PBMCs through magnetic negative selection. Sequencing used CD4+ T cells from blood. These receptors all come from a human donor with classical Hodgkin lymphoma.

This chain joins TRBV9 and TRBJ2-1, with 9 bases matching TRBD2. From germline, CDR1 is SGDLS and CDR2 YYNGEE. The V gene end was trimmed by 4 bases and the J gene end by 5 bases; junction bases not matched to a gene: 7. CDR3 size: 15 residues. The CDR3 DNA follows: TGTGCCAGCAGCCGAAGCGGGGGGAGAGACAATGAGCAGTTCTTC. This sequence encodes CASSRSGGRDNEQFF.

The V call is TRBV5-1, the J call TRBJ2-3; weak D call: TRBD1 (7 bases). V shed 4 bases and J shed 0 bases, with 15 bases lying between them. In germline, CDR1 is SGHRS, CDR2 YFSETQ. The CDR3 is 16 amino acids. CDR3 sequence reads: CASSIEQGTSTDTQYF. CDR3 DNA: TGCGCCAGCAGCATAGAACAGGGGACTAGCACAGATACGCAGTATTTT.

CDR3 DNA sequence: TGTGCCAGCAGCCCCCCGGGACAGAAGACTGGAAACACCATATATTTT. Translation: CASSPPGQKTGNTIYF. V is TRBV28 and J is TRBJ1-3; 7 positions agree with TRBD1. Losses at the gene ends were 6 bases for V and 2 bases for J; bases not matched to a gene: 10. The germline V gene encodes CDR1 MDHEN and CDR2 SYDVKM. The length of the CDR3 is 16 residues.

This clone turned up a few times. The chain couples TRBV7-9 to TRBJ1-1; the D is unclear. The CDR3 covers 13 residues. Deletions cut 5 bases from V and 6 bases from J, with 13 bases between. The germline gives CDR1 SEHNR, CDR2 FQNEAQ (reference sequence). In nucleotides, the CDR3 is TGTGCCAGCAGCCAAGACCTTGGTCCTGAAGCTTTCTTT. Residues: CASSQDLGPEAFF.

V usage is TRBV6-5 and J usage is TRBJ1-4; D is undetermined. Trimming left V 0 bases short and J 8 bases short, with 16 bases between. The germline V gene encodes CDR1 MNHEY and CDR2 SVGAGI. CDR3 length: 16 amino acids. CDR3 protein: CASSYSTFAAGEKLFF. In DNA form, the CDR3 reads TGTGCCAGCAGTTACTCGACCTTTGCTGCCGGGGAAAAACTGTTTTTT.

In its sample, this clone was seen a few times. The gene calls are TRBV7-9 and TRBJ1-5; TRBD1 aligns across 7 bases. Germline V lookup: CDR1 SEHNR, CDR2 FQNEAQ (reference sequence). CDR3 length: 14 residues. Trimming cost V 2 bases and J 6 bases; bases outside gene matches: 4. For the CDR3, the DNA is TGTGCCAGCAGCTTACAGGGGGAAACTCAGCCCCAGCATTTT. Its translation: CASSLQGETQPQHF.

CDR3 residues: CASHTSGGAFVTQYF. The DNA of the CDR3 is TGTGCCAGCCATACTAGCGGGGGGGCTTTTGTGACCCAGTACTTC. V and J are TRBV2 and TRBJ2-5; 13 bases fit TRBD2. This CDR3 is 15 amino acids long. V trimming: 8 bases; J trimming: 7 bases; junction bases outside the gene matches: 10. Germline V lookup: CDR1 SNHLY, CDR2 FYNNEI. Together with reference TRBV2 and TRBJ2-5, the CDR3 gives the full variable domain: EPEVTQTPSHQVTQMGQEVILRCVPISNHLYFYWYRQILGQKVEFLVSFYNNEISEKSEIFDDQFSVERPDGSNFTLKIRSTKLEDSAMYFCASHTSGGAFVTQYFGPGTRLLVL.

This sequence joins TRBV29-1 and TRBJ2-3; D is unresolved. The V end was cut by 1 base, the J end by 4 bases, with 6 bases between. The germline CDR1 and CDR2 sequences are SQVTM and ANQGSEA. The CDR3 is 12 residues long. DNA for the CDR3: TGCAGCGTTGAAGGGAGTTCAGATACGCAGTATTTT. Amino acid sequence: CSVEGSSDTQYF.

The chain joins TRBV5-4 to TRBJ2-3, with D possibly matching TRBD2 (5 bases). The CDR3 is 15 amino acids. V lost 4 bases, J lost 4 bases, and 16 bases lay in between. The germline gives CDR1 SGHNT, CDR2 YYREEE (reference sequence). DNA of the CDR3: TGTGCCAGCAGCCGAGGACCCAAGGGAGCAGATACGCAGTATTTT. This sequence encodes CASSRGPKGADTQYF.

The chain recombines TRBV19 with TRBJ1-1; no clear D. The CDR3 is 13 residues long. Between the trimmed V and J ends, which lost 3 bases and 1 base, there was a span of 6 bases. In germline, CDR1 is LNHDA, CDR2 SQIVND (reference sequence). The DNA for the CDR3 is TGTGCCAGTAGTATTGGAGAGAACACTGAAGCTTTCTTT. Protein: CASSIGENTEAFF.

The V and J genes are TRBV2 and TRBJ1-5; tentative D call: TRBD1 (5 bases). The V gene lost 6 bases and the J gene lost 11 bases, with 11 bases spanning the gap. CDR1 and CDR2 (germline): SNHLY, FYNNEI. The CDR3 spans 11 residues. The CDR3 nucleotides read TGTGCCAGCAGACGCCAGGGCTCCCAGCATTTT. Encoded protein: CASRRQGSQHF.

This CDR3 reads CASTDDGVNTEAFF. DNA for the CDR3: TGTGCCAGCACCGATGACGGGGTGAACACTGAAGCTTTCTTT. The chain carries TRBV2 and TRBJ1-1; D gene uncertain. This CDR3 is built from 14 residues. The germline CDR1 and CDR2 sequences are SNHLY and FYNNEI. V lost 7 bases and J lost 0, with 12 bases in between.

V gene TRBV30 combines with J gene TRBJ1-4, with unresolved D. Germline V gene lookup returns CDR1 GTSNPN and CDR2 SVGIG (reference sequence). The germline V and J ends were trimmed by 0 bases and 7 bases, with 9 bases remaining between them. The CDR3 totals 13 residues. The CDR3 nucleotides read TGTGCCTGGAGTGTATTGGGCCGTGAAAAACTGTTTTTT. Translation: CAWSVLGREKLFF. The full variable domain, rest sourced from reference TRBV30 and TRBJ1-4, is SQTIHQWPATLVQPVGSPLSLECTVEGTSNPNLYWYRQAAGRGLQLLFYSVGIGQISSEVPQNLSASRPQDRQFILSSKKLLLSDSGFYLCAWSVLGREKLFFGSGTQLSVL.

CDR3 loop: CASSMGSWETQYF. In DNA, the CDR3 is TGTGCCAGTAGTATGGGCAGCTGGGAGACCCAGTACTTC. The V and J genes are TRBV19 and TRBJ2-5; unclear D gene. Per germline, CDR1 LNHDA and CDR2 SQIVND (reference sequence). The CDR3 sequence is 13 residues long. The ends were cut back, 3 bases at V and 5 bases at J, with 10 bases in the middle.

This clone was counted a few times. This chain's CDR3 is CASSGGENTEAFF. The CDR3 DNA is TGTGCCAGCAGTGGGGGGGAAAACACTGAAGCTTTCTTT. V and J are TRBV2 and TRBJ1-1, with D possibly being TRBD1 (5 bases). Per the germline V gene, CDR1 is SNHLY and CDR2 is FYNNEI. Trimming left V 4 bases short and J 2 bases short, with 8 bases between. The CDR3 has 13 residues. The full variable domain, in which reference TRBV2 and TRBJ1-1 provide the parts outside the CDR3, is EPEVTQTPSHQVTQMGQEVILRCVPISNHLYFYWYRQILGQKVEFLVSFYNNEISEKSEIFDDQFSVERPDGSNFTLKIRSTKLEDSAMYFCASSGGENTEAFFGQGTRLTVV.

The J gene is TRBJ2-7, the V gene TRBV7-2; no definite D call. V lost 1 base to trimming and J lost 3 bases, with 7 bases between them. This CDR3 has 13 amino acids. Looked up from germline, CDR1 is SGHTA and CDR2 is FQGNSA. The CDR3 here is CASSLELIYEQYF. The DNA of the CDR3 is TGTGCCAGCAGCTTAGAACTTATCTACGAGCAGTACTTC.